This passage covers 8 T cell receptor beta chains from one sample sequenced in a study of T cell changes during pregnancy in multiple sclerosis. Assay used: immunoSEQ multiplex PCR; TCRdb lists only in-frame clones, some missing. The data show about 39,000 clones, with about 91% seen just once and approximately 2% held by the top ten. The sequencing used CD4+ T cells from peripheral blood mononuclear cells, collected after pregnancy. The receptors shown here come from a female donor in good health, enrolled as a control in a pregnancy study.

This chain links TRBV7-2 with TRBJ2-7, with D possibly TRBD2 on 5 matching bases. The CDR3 covers 14 residues. The V gene's germline CDR1 is SGHTA and CDR2 FQGNSA. Trimming stripped 1 base from V and 0 bases from J, with 7 bases between. The CDR3 here is CASSLVGSSYEQYF. The CDR3 region has the DNA TGTGCCAGCAGCTTAGTGGGGAGCTCCTACGAGCAGTACTTC.

V gene TRBV28 combines with J gene TRBJ1-2, with D perhaps TRBD1 (6 bases). CDR1 and CDR2 from the germline V gene are MDHEN and SYDVKM. The V and J ends lost 5 bases and 2 bases respectively, with 9 bases between them. There are 13 residues in the CDR3. This CDR3 is CASSRGQNYGYTF. The CDR3, as DNA: TGTGCCAGCAGTCGCGGACAGAACTATGGCTACACCTTC.

The rearrangement joins TRBV7-8 to TRBJ1-1; D possibly corresponds to TRBD1 (5 bases). The V gene lost 0 bases and the J gene lost 3 bases, with 8 bases spanning the gap. The CDR3 is made up of 14 amino acids. Germline V gene data show CDR1 as SGHVS and CDR2 as FQNEAQ. The CDR3 DNA follows: TGTGCCAGCAGCTTAGCGGACACCTACACTGAAGCTTTCTTT. As protein: CASSLADTYTEAFF.

This sequence joins TRBV27 and TRBJ2-5; 15 positions match TRBD2. V lost 8 bases, J lost 2 bases, and 9 bases stayed unmatched. The CDR3 runs 17 residues. Germline CDR1 is MNHEY and CDR2 is SMNVEV (reference sequence). The CDR3 DNA follows: TGTGCCAGCGGCCGGGGACTAGCGGGGGGACTACAAGAGACCCAGTACTTC. It specifies CASGRGLAGGLQETQYF.

The rearrangement links TRBV4-3 to TRBJ2-3, with TRBD1 matching 8 bases. The J segment lost 5 bases and the V segment lost 3 bases, leaving 10 bases of the junction unmatched. The CDR3 extends over 16 amino acids. Germline CDR1 reads LGHNA; CDR2 reads YSLEER. CDR3 DNA sequence: TGCGCCAGCAGCCAGGAAAGGTCACAGGGGGGAGATACGCAGTATTTT. Its protein product is CASSQERSQGGDTQYF.

The gene calls are TRBV11-1 and TRBJ2-5; D gene unclear. This CDR3 comprises 13 residues. V was shortened by 5 bases and J by 0 bases, with 7 bases between the two germline ends. Germline lookup yields CDR1 SGHAT and CDR2 FQDESV (reference sequence). CDR3 nucleotides: TGTGCCAGCAGCCCCGACTACCAAGAGACCCAGTACTTC. Amino acids: CASSPDYQETQYF. The full variable domain, its missing parts supplied by reference TRBV11-1 and TRBJ2-5, is EAEVAQSPRYKITEKSQAVAFWCDPISGHATLYWYRQILGQGPELLVQFQDESVVDDSQLPKDRFSAERLKGVDSTLKIQPAELGDSAMYLCASSPDYQETQYFGPGTRLLVL.

The V and J genes are TRBV4-2 and TRBJ1-1; a weak D match, TRBD1 (5 bases). Germline V gene sequence: CDR1 LGHNA, CDR2 YNFKEQ. The CDR3 runs to 15 residues. Between the trimmed V and J ends, which lost 4 bases and 7 bases, there was a span of 19 bases. The CDR3 loop reads CASSRRTSGKDEAFF. In DNA form, the CDR3 reads TGTGCCAGCAGCCGGCGGACCTCAGGGAAGGATGAAGCTTTCTTT.

This clone occurred once. This chain connects TRBV2 to TRBJ2-7; no clear D gene. Germline V CDR1 and CDR2: SNHLY, FYNNEI. V was trimmed by 2 bases and J by 4 bases, leaving 6 bases between them. This CDR3 region has 12 residues. CDR3 coding DNA: TGTGCCAGCAGTGAATCCCGGTACGAGCAGTACTTC. This gives the protein CASSESRYEQYF. Based on the CDR3 plus reference TRBV2 and TRBJ2-7, the full variable domain is EPEVTQTPSHQVTQMGQEVILRCVPISNHLYFYWYRQILGQKVEFLVSFYNNEISEKSEIFDDQFSVERPDGSNFTLKIRSTKLEDSAMYFCASSESRYEQYFGPGTRLTVT.